Listed below are T cell receptor beta chains from one sample, sequenced in a study of blood T cell repertoires in COVID-19. TCRdb's copy holds only in-frame clones and misses some; the assay was immunoSEQ multiplex PCR. The table shows roughly 400,000 clones, with roughly 84% occurring only once. Sample: PBMCs or T cells enriched from blood (not recorded which). These receptors were taken from a woman under 30 who had been exposed to COVID-19. The CDR3 runs from the conserved cysteine through the conserved F or W. Each record gives: D gene, V gene, J gene, CDR3 protein, CDR3 DNA. A D gene is named only where the DNA matches it firmly.

TRBD2	TRBV19	TRBJ2-7	CASSITLAGTYEQYF	TGTGCCAGTAGTATAACTCTAGCGGGGACCTACGAGCAGTACTTC
NA	TRBV7-9	TRBJ1-1	CASSLRGSSDTEAFF	TGTGCCAGCAGCTTACGGGGATCGAGTGACACTGAAGCTTTCTTT
NA	TRBV10-3	TRBJ2-1	CAIRTGLEGNEQFF	TGTGCCATCAGGACTGGACTGGAGGGAAATGAGCAGTTCTTC
TRBD2	TRBV5-4	TRBJ2-7	CASSLGRGASYEQYF	TGTGCCAGCAGCTTGGGGCGGGGGGCCTCCTACGAGCAGTACTTC
TRBD1	TRBV5-8	TRBJ1-1	CASSWTGTGATEAFF	TGTGCCAGCAGCTGGACCGGGACAGGGGCTACTGAAGCTTTCTTT
TRBD1	TRBV6-2/TRBV6-3	TRBJ1-2	CASSPGQGTFYGYTF	TGTGCCAGCAGCCCGGGACAGGGGACCTTCTATGGCTACACCTTC
NA	TRBV6-6	TRBJ1-1	CASSSLGVASKAFF	TGTGCCAGCAGTTCTTTAGGGGTCGCCTCAAAAGCTTTCTTT
NA	TRBV28	TRBJ2-7	CASSLGGNWYEQYF	TGTGCCAGCAGTTTAGGGGGGAATTGGTACGAGCAGTACTTC
NA	TRBV20-1	TRBJ2-1	CSASRSYNEQFF	TGCAGTGCTAGTAGGAGCTACAATGAGCAGTTCTTC
TRBD1	TRBV30	TRBJ1-6	CAWRWSDRGIPLHF	TGTGCCTGGAGGTGGTCGGACAGGGGAATTCCCCTCCACTTT
TRBD1	TRBV5-1	TRBJ2-3	CASSLEPGQAGTDTQYF	TGCGCCAGCAGCTTGGAGCCGGGACAGGCTGGCACAGATACGCAGTATTTT
NA	TRBV6-5	TRBJ2-7	CASRARGASYEQYF	TGTGCCAGCAGGGCACGGGGGGCGTCCTACGAGCAGTACTTC
NA	TRBV15	TRBJ1-3	CATSRVGSSGNTIYF	TGTGCCACCAGCAGAGTAGGGAGTTCTGGAAACACCATATATTTT
NA	TRBV28	TRBJ2-2	CASSRDTGELFF	TGTGCCAGCAGTCGGGACACCGGGGAGCTGTTTTTT
NA	TRBV15	TRBJ1-6	CATSMGREARKENSPLHF	TGTGCCACCAGCATGGGCAGGGAGGCTCGGAAAGAGAATTCACCCCTCCACTTT